This T cell receptor beta chain originates from a study of patients and donors after allogeneic stem cell transplantation. V was pared by 2 bases and J by 5 bases, with 8 bases of the junction left unmatched. This CDR3 is built from 15 residues. CDR1 and CDR2 (germline): LNHDA, SQIVND (reference sequence). One entry per CDR3 protein results from TCRdb running MiXCR on the RT-PCR reads. Among about a million distinct CDR3 sequences listed, roughly 18% were seen once. This clonotype originated in a human donor who was either an allogeneic HSCT recipient or a stem cell or donor lymphocyte infusion donor (not recorded which). It is not recorded whose cells these are; they may come from a transplant donor. V usage is TRBV19 and J usage is TRBJ2-7; 8 bases are shared with TRBD2. The sample was blood, either unsorted or a sorted T cell fraction (not recorded which). In nucleotides, the CDR3 is TGTGCCAGTAGTATAACCGGGACTAGTCCACACGAGCAGTACTTC. Protein: CASSITGTSPHEQYF.